This TCR beta chain was recorded in a study of regulatory T cells in long-lasting Graves disease. Stated time point: newly diagnosed GD, antithyroid drugs for less than 3 months. The TCR library was made from RNA extracted from PBMCs. The authors diagnosed Graves' disease using American Thyroid Association guidelines. This CDR3 region has 12 residues. Between the trimmed V and J ends, which lost 7 bases and 4 bases, there was a span of 11 bases. Germline V gene data show CDR1 as SNHLY and CDR2 as FYNNEI. According to the study, TCR beta libraries were built with iRepertoire HTBI primers and CDR3-region Arm-PCR. TCRdb itself ran the multiplex PCR reads through MiXCR, one entry per CDR3 protein. In the table there are 580,000 or so distinct CDR3 sequences, approximately 16% of which are singletons. This clonotype was counted ten times or more. The data were also submitted as part of a second study, on T cells in Graves' hyperthyroidism and ophthalmopathy. Per that study: The HTBI set primed first-round TCR CDR3 RT-PCR.

The gene calls are TRBV2 and TRBJ2-7; no definite D call. This TCR derives from a man between 18 and 29 years old with Graves disease. The sequences come from peripheral blood mononuclear cells (PBMCs), collected at new diagnosis, from a patient treated with antithyroid drugs. The DNA for the CDR3 is TGTGCCAGCAATGCAGAAAATTACGAGCAGTACTTC. Translated, it gives CASNAENYEQYF.